This is a list of T cell receptor beta chains from one sample in a study of beta chain features in type 1 diabetes. Clones were read by immunoSEQ multiplex PCR, and TCRdb kept only the in-frame ones, dropping some. Here the sample spans about 660,000 clones, about an eighth being singletons. Sequencing was performed on naive CD4+ T cells from blood. The origin of the receptors is a man aged 18 to 30 with type 1 diabetes. Both conserved end residues are part of each CDR3. A D gene is named only where the DNA matches it firmly. Where a row states a size, it is once, few, many or the class of an expanded clone; other rows omit it.

v_call	clone_size	j_call	d_call	cdr3_aa	cdr3_nt
TRBV25-1	NA	TRBJ1-4	NA	CASSESPGPGSEKLFF	TGTGCCAGCAGTGAGAGCCCGGGGCCGGGGAGTGAAAAACTGTTTTTT
TRBV18	few	TRBJ2-6	TRBD1	CASSLTGAGANVLTF	TGTGCCAGCTCACTAACAGGGGCTGGGGCCAACGTCCTGACTTTC
TRBV13	few	TRBJ1-2	NA	CASSLDGGGYGYTF	TGTGCCAGCAGCTTAGACGGAGGCGGCTATGGCTACACCTTC
TRBV29-1	few	TRBJ1-5	NA	CSVGPGRNQPQHF	TGCAGCGTTGGCCCGGGACGAAATCAGCCCCAGCATTTT
TRBV7-2	NA	TRBJ2-7	TRBD2	CASSLAATPPSGEYF	TGTGCCAGCAGCTTAGCGGCAACTCCACCTAGCGGGGAGTACTTC
TRBV6-5	few	TRBJ1-2	TRBD1	CASTKDRGNYGYTF	TGTGCCAGCACCAAGGACAGGGGGAACTATGGCTACACCTTC
TRBV5-4	NA	TRBJ2-3	NA	CASRAVGTDTQYF	TGTGCCAGCAGGGCCGTAGGGACAGATACGCAGTATTTT
TRBV6-5	few	TRBJ1-4	NA	CASSYSKTVREKLFF	TGTGCCAGCAGTTACTCCAAGACAGTTCGTGAAAAACTGTTTTTT
TRBV7-9	few	TRBJ1-1	NA	CASSSQGLGNTEAFF	TGTGCCAGCAGCTCCCAGGGTCTGGGAAACACTGAAGCTTTCTTT
TRBV9	NA	TRBJ2-5	NA	CASGRGGSQETQYF	TGTGCCAGCGGTCGGGGTGGCTCCCAAGAGACCCAGTACTTC
TRBV18	NA	TRBJ1-5	NA	CASSTRPDRGQPQHF	TGTGCCAGCTCCACGAGGCCCGATCGCGGTCAGCCCCAGCATTTT
TRBV10-3	few	TRBJ2-7	NA	CASADYEQYF	TGTGCCTCGGCGGATTACGAGCAGTACTTC
TRBV20-1	NA	TRBJ2-7	NA	CSARDPAEQYF	TGCAGTGCTAGAGATCCGGCCGAGCAGTACTTC
TRBV19	few	TRBJ1-2	TRBD1	CASSIGTVRTF	TGTGCCAGTAGTATCGGGACAGTTAGAACCTTC
TRBV6-5	few	TRBJ1-4	TRBD1	CASSLTGGEEKLFF	TGTGCCAGCAGCCTCACAGGGGGAGAGGAAAAACTGTTTTTT
TRBV5-6	NA	TRBJ2-1	NA	CASSEPGGIDNEQFF	TGTGCCAGCAGCGAGCCCGGGGGTATCGACAATGAGCAGTTCTTC
TRBV5-1	NA	TRBJ1-4	TRBD1	CASSRTGKDEKLFF	TGCGCCAGCAGCAGGACAGGGAAGGATGAAAAACTGTTTTTT
TRBV5-4	NA	TRBJ1-5	TRBD1	CASSPKQGSSNQPQHF	TGTGCCAGCAGCCCGAAACAGGGGTCTAGCAATCAGCCCCAGCATTTT
TRBV25-1	few	TRBJ2-2	NA	CASSDRAGELFF	TGTGCCAGCAGTGACCGGGCCGGGGAGCTGTTTTTT
TRBV4-1	few	TRBJ1-2	TRBD1	CASSHGTGGYGYTF	TGCGCCAGCAGCCATGGGACAGGGGGCTATGGCTACACCTTC
TRBV29-1	NA	TRBJ1-4	NA	CSVDVGQNEKLFF	TGCAGCGTTGATGTTGGACAGAATGAAAAACTGTTTTTT
TRBV23-1	few	TRBJ1-6	NA	CATPDRESPLHF	TGCGCCACCCCCGACCGTGAGTCACCCCTCCACTTT
TRBV7-2	NA	TRBJ2-7	NA	CASSFVGAGEQYF	TGTGCCAGCAGCTTTGTAGGGGCAGGCGAGCAGTACTTC
TRBV4-1	few	TRBJ2-2	NA	CASSQRTGELFF	TGCGCCAGCAGCCAACGAACCGGGGAGCTGTTTTTT
TRBV6-5	NA	TRBJ2-7	TRBD1	CASSKTGAAYEQYF	TGTGCCAGCAGTAAGACAGGGGCCGCCTACGAGCAGTACTTC
TRBV27	NA	TRBJ2-7	TRBD1	CASSLYGTGTSEQYF	TGTGCCAGCAGTTTGTATGGGACAGGGACGTCCGAGCAGTACTTC
TRBV14	few	TRBJ1-2	TRBD1	CASSLLQGASGYTF	TGTGCCAGCAGCCTCTTACAGGGGGCGTCTGGCTACACCTTC
TRBV7-9	few	TRBJ1-1	NA	CASSLVSGGTEAFF	TGTGCCAGCAGCTTAGTGTCAGGTGGGACTGAAGCTTTCTTT
TRBV30	NA	TRBJ1-6	NA	CAWVDVVGSPLHF	TGTGCCTGGGTGGACGTTGTGGGGTCACCCCTCCACTTT
TRBV7-9	NA	TRBJ1-2	NA	CASSFRSGGYTF	TGTGCCAGCAGCTTCCGGTCTGGGGGCTACACCTTC
TRBV13	few	TRBJ2-2	NA	CASSLARRRRSGGELFF	TGTGCCAGCAGCTTAGCCCGCAGAAGGAGGTCAGGCGGGGAGCTGTTTTTT
TRBV6-4	NA	TRBJ2-6	TRBD2	CASSRLAGETGANVLTF	TGTGCCAGCAGTCGTCTAGCGGGGGAAACTGGGGCCAACGTCCTGACTTTC
TRBV10-3	few	TRBJ2-3	NA	CAISGGGTDTQYF	TGTGCCATCAGTGGGGGAGGCACAGATACGCAGTATTTT
TRBV18	NA	TRBJ1-4	TRBD1	CASSPGTGNEKLFF	TGTGCCAGCTCACCCGGGACAGGGAATGAAAAACTGTTTTTT
TRBV6-5	few	TRBJ2-3	NA	CASSYQGGASTDTQYF	TGTGCCAGCAGTTACCAAGGGGGGGCTAGCACAGATACGCAGTATTTT
TRBV2	few	TRBJ1-3	NA	CASSEQGTGNTIYF	TGTGCCAGCAGTGAACAGGGCACTGGAAACACCATATATTTT
TRBV6-5	few	TRBJ1-1	TRBD1	CASRGDREVTEAFF	TGTGCCAGCAGAGGGGACAGGGAAGTCACTGAAGCTTTCTTT
TRBV4-2	NA	TRBJ2-2	TRBD2	CASSQRASGMNTGELFF	TGTGCCAGCAGCCAACGTGCTAGCGGGATGAACACCGGGGAGCTGTTTTTT
TRBV7-9	few	TRBJ2-1	TRBD2	CASRTSQDEQFF	TGTGCCAGCAGGACTAGCCAGGATGAGCAGTTCTTC
TRBV14	NA	TRBJ2-6	TRBD2	CASSLSWGGSGANVLTF	TGTGCCAGCAGCCTGTCCTGGGGGGGCTCTGGGGCCAACGTCCTGACTTTC
TRBV30	few	TRBJ2-3	NA	CAWSVRQPLGTDTQYF	TGTGCCTGGAGTGTACGACAGCCTTTAGGCACAGATACGCAGTATTTT
TRBV5-1	NA	TRBJ2-7	NA	CASSLPGFYEQYF	TGCGCCAGCAGCTTGCCGGGGTTCTACGAGCAGTACTTC
TRBV27	NA	TRBJ2-3	TRBD1	CASSLGQGADTQYF	TGTGCCAGCAGTTTGGGGCAGGGGGCAGATACGCAGTATTTT
TRBV6-5	few	TRBJ2-7	NA	CASSNRVHEQYF	TGTGCCAGCAGTAACAGGGTCCACGAGCAGTACTTC
TRBV18	NA	TRBJ2-7	NA	CASSGASSYEQYF	TGTGCCAGCTCCGGGGCAAGCTCCTACGAGCAGTACTTC
TRBV29-1	NA	TRBJ2-1	NA	CSGAGTINNEQFF	TGCAGCGGTGCCGGGACCATAAACAATGAGCAGTTCTTC
TRBV7-7	NA	TRBJ2-3	TRBD1	CASSDRGPDTQYF	TGTGCTAGCAGCGACAGGGGCCCCGATACGCAGTATTTT
TRBV4-3	once	TRBJ2-1	NA	CASSLAQAPYNEQFF	TGCGCCAGCAGTTTAGCACAGGCGCCCTACAATGAGCAGTTCTTC
TRBV4-1	few	TRBJ2-1	TRBD1	CASSSGTGYNEQFF	TGCGCCAGCAGCTCCGGGACAGGGTACAATGAGCAGTTCTTC
TRBV23-1	NA	TRBJ2-1	TRBD1	CASSQYPGTASSYNEQFF	TGCGCCAGCAGTCAATATCCGGGGACAGCAAGCTCCTACAATGAGCAGTTCTTC
TRBV29-1	NA	TRBJ2-7	TRBD1	CSVSLGQGYEQYF	TGCAGCGTTTCTCTAGGACAGGGCTACGAGCAGTACTTC
TRBV7-9	NA	TRBJ2-3	NA	CASSPREGEAGADTQYF	TGTGCCAGCAGCCCCCGCGAGGGCGAGGCCGGGGCAGATACGCAGTATTTT
TRBV30	NA	TRBJ1-1	NA	CAWRMQGYTEAFF	TGTGCCTGGAGGATGCAGGGCTACACTGAAGCTTTCTTT
TRBV29-1	few	TRBJ1-4	NA	CSVGQEFQEKLFF	TGCAGCGTTGGACAGGAATTCCAGGAAAAACTGTTTTTT